Listed below are T cell receptor beta chains from one sample, sequenced in a study of cytomegalovirus exposure and HLA in healthy donors. Produced via immunoSEQ multiplex PCR; TCRdb's table is partial and in-frame only. The sample contains 250,000 to 400,000 clones, approximately 90% of which appear only once. The specimen was PBMCs. Receptors originate from a woman in her 30s in good health and CMV-seropositive. The CDR3 runs from the conserved cysteine through the conserved F or W. A D gene is named only where the DNA matches it firmly. Not all rows give a size; the values are once, few, many and, for expanded clones, a class.

v_call	cdr3_length	d_call	clone_size	j_call	cdr3_aa	cdr3_nt
TRBV28	15	TRBD2	.	TRBJ2-1	CASRTSGRTDGEQFF	TGTGCCAGCAGAACAAGCGGGAGGACGGACGGTGAGCAGTTCTTC
TRBV7-9	15	.	.	TRBJ2-7	CASSLAPGTSYEQYF	TGTGCCAGCAGCTTAGCGCCAGGGACCAGCTACGAGCAGTACTTC
TRBV29-1	15	TRBD2	once	TRBJ2-5	CSVGTSGTPQETQYF	TGCAGCGTGGGGACTAGCGGGACCCCCCAAGAGACCCAGTACTTC
TRBV9	16	TRBD2	.	TRBJ2-5	CASSTGLADNQETQYF	TGTGCCAGCAGCACCGGACTAGCGGATAACCAAGAGACCCAGTACTTC
TRBV6-5	14	.	.	TRBJ2-7	CASSSQGTAAEQYF	TGTGCCAGCAGTTCGCAGGGTACTGCCGCCGAGCAGTACTTC
TRBV6-1	12	.	.	TRBJ1-5	CASSIMNQPQHF	TGTGCCAGCAGTATAATGAATCAGCCCCAGCATTTT
TRBV27	15	TRBD2	.	TRBJ2-2	CASSILAGHTGELFF	TGTGCCAGCAGTATACTAGCGGGTCACACCGGGGAGCTGTTTTTT
TRBV5-6	15	.	.	TRBJ2-7	CASSFGQRTIYEQYF	TGTGCCAGCAGCTTCGGACAGCGGACGATCTACGAGCAGTACTTC
TRBV7-6	15	TRBD1	.	TRBJ2-7	CASSSEGQGRYEQYF	TGTGCCAGCAGCTCAGAAGGACAGGGCAGATACGAGCAGTACTTC
TRBV5-1	14	.	few	TRBJ2-7	CASSLGTERYEQYF	TGCGCCAGCAGCTTGGGGACAGAACGTTACGAGCAGTACTTC
TRBV7-9	15	.	.	TRBJ2-1	CASSFVTSRDNEQFF	TGTGCCAGCAGCTTTGTAACTTCGAGGGACAATGAGCAGTTCTTC
TRBV19	14	.	.	TRBJ1-5	CASSAGYSNQPQHF	TGTGCCAGTAGTGCAGGTTATAGCAATCAGCCCCAGCATTTT
TRBV7-2	14	.	.	TRBJ1-2	CASSEDRGFYGYTF	TGTGCCAGCAGCGAAGACAGAGGCTTCTATGGCTACACCTTC
TRBV29-1	16	.	.	TRBJ2-1	CSATHGDGGVYNEQFF	TGCAGCGCCACCCACGGTGACGGGGGAGTCTACAATGAGCAGTTCTTC
TRBV5-1	13	.	.	TRBJ1-4	CASSLEADEKLFF	TGCGCCAGCAGCTTGGAGGCAGATGAAAAACTGTTTTTT